This T cell receptor beta chain was captured in a study of CD8 T cells in Susac syndrome (dated by TCRdb to the late 2010s). Notes on the research overall: The study used repertoire sequencing to test whether antigen drove CD8+ T cell activation and differentiation in Susac syndrome. CD8+ T cell repertoire clonality was compared between fewer than 13 healthy donors, approximately 14 Susac syndrome patients and about 15 multiple sclerosis patients.

Via the germline V gene, CDR1 is WSHSY and CDR2 SAAADI. Here V drops 0 bases and J drops 5 bases, and the junction holds 13 bases not matched to any gene. From the cysteine up to the phenylalanine, the CDR3 has a length of 18 residues. Only CDR3 DNA remains: 54 bases, in frame from the first base. Peripheral blood CD8+ and CD4+ T cells from healthy donors, Susac syndrome patients and multiple sclerosis patients were profiled by high-throughput TCR beta sequencing. Multiple sclerosis controls were treatment-naive patients with stable or active relapsing-remitting disease fulfilling revised McDonald criteria. Bulk CD8+ and CD4+ T cells were purified by magnetic negative isolation, while CD8+ TEMRA cells were enriched using FACS. Blood was drawn into EDTA tubes, processed within 24 hours, and PBMCs were isolated by density gradient centrifugation. PBMCs destined for TCR sequencing were cryopreserved in liquid nitrogen and later thawed in a 37 °C water bath. A purity of at least 90% was achieved for sorted or isolated CD4+, CD8+ and CD8+ TEMRA cells.

Here is what the overall study found, with its caveats: The TCR sequencing and HLA analysis was acknowledged to have included a relatively small number of individuals.

RNA was extracted using the RNeasy kit, and roughly 0.5 to 1 microgram was reverse transcribed with random hexamers. TCR beta CDR3 regions were amplified with the immunoSEQ multiplex PCR assay covering 54 Vbeta and 13 Jbeta segments. To correct PCR amplification bias, a synthetic template baseline was used for both primer optimization and computational correction. As for the original processing: Only productive sequences were kept, with reads annotated to V, D and J genes according to IMGT and analyzed in immunoSEQ Analyzer. Clonality was computed as one minus Shannon entropy normalized by log2 of the number of productive unique sequences. Public and private clones were assessed among the 100 most prevalent clones of each patient and control. Clones were defined as Susac-specific if absent from the healthy and MS cohorts, from approximately 1,100 published viral clones and from other ImmuneACCESS disease sequences. Clones were called with MiXCR by TCRdb after fastp trimmed the public reads at Q25, and only in-frame beta chains were retained. Entries are consolidated by CDR3 protein sequence, retaining the most common genes and DNA. These V and J calls are TCRdb output, not the study's own analysis. The sample table records about 300,000 distinct CDR3 sequences; 65% to 90% of these occur just once. The ten top clones hold around 0.2% of the sample.

This clonotype has only one observation. It lacks a known antigen. No much larger clonotype is one base removed from it; base qualities were not supplied. On its own, one read is weak support. The sequence is built from TRBV10-2 and TRBJ2-3; 8 bases in the junction line up with TRBD2. This clonotype was obtained from a human donor with multiple sclerosis. The sequencing sample was made of CD8+ T cells from PBMCs. The DNA reads as follows: TGCGCCAGCAGTGAGTCGACGGGAGGGCTTAGCGACTTAGATACGCAGTATTTT. It specifies CASSESTGGLSDLDTQYF.